Detailed here is one T cell receptor beta chain. Repertoires were generated with immunoSEQ multiplex PCR, while TCRdb's copy carries only in-frame clones and drops some. The table shows 630,000 or so clones, with 95% to 98% occurring only once. Unmatched junction bases numbered 6, after V lost 0 bases and J lost 4 bases. CDR1 is SGHRS and CDR2 is YFSETQ in the germline V gene. The CDR3 has 15 amino acids. The data are from a study of shared clonotypes between healthy human individuals. Only CD45RO-negative cells positively selected for CCR7 counted as naive CD8 cells, so terminally differentiated effector memory CD45RA+ cells were excluded.

This chain connects TRBV5-1 to TRBJ2-5; the match to TRBD1 covers 7 bases. The receptor's source is a man aged 30 to 39 in good health. Sequenced sample: naive CD8+ T cells sorted from blood. The CDR3 spells CASSLAPEGAETQYF. Written as DNA, the CDR3 is TGCGCCAGCAGCTTGGCGCCCGAGGGGGCAGAGACCCAGTACTTC.